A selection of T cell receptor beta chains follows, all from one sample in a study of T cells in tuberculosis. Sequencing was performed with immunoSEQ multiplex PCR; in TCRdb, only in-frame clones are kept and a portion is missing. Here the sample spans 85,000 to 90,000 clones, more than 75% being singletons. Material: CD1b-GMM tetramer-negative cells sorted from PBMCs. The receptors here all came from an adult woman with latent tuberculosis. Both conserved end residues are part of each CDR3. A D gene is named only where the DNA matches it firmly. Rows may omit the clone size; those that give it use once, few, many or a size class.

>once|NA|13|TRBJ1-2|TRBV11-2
TGTGCCAGCAGCTTCGGGGTCAGCTATGGCTACACCTTC
CASSFGVSYGYTF
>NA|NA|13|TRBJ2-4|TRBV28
TGTGCCAGCACCCGACATCCTGGTGACATTCAGTACTTC
CASTRHPGDIQYF
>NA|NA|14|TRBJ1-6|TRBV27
TGTGCCAGCAGTTTATATCAGAATAATTCACCCCTCCACTTT
CASSLYQNNSPLHF
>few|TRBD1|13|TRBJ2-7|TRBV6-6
TGTGCCAGCAATGACAGGGGAGAAAACGAGCAGTACTTC
CASNDRGENEQYF
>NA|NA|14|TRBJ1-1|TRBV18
TGTGCCAGCTCACCAAACAGGGTTAACACTGAAGCTTTCTTT
CASSPNRVNTEAFF
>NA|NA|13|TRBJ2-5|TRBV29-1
TGCAGCGTTGGGGAGGGGGTCGGGGAGACCCAGTACTTC
CSVGEGVGETQYF
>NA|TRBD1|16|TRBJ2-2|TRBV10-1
TGCGCCAGCAGTTCCGGGACAGGGGAGAGTATCGGGGAGCTGTTTTTT
CASSSGTGESIGELFF
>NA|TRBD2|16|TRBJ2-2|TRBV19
TGTGCCAGTGCGCTCGGGACTAGCGGGTTTCCCGGGGAGCTGTTTTTT
CASALGTSGFPGELFF
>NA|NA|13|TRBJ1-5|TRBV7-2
TGTGCCAGCAGCTCTGACAGAGGACAGCCCCAGCATTTT
CASSSDRGQPQHF
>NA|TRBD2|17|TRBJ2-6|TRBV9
TGTGCCAGCAGCGTGGCGGGGGGGGACTCTGGGGCCAACGTCCTGACTTTC
CASSVAGGDSGANVLTF
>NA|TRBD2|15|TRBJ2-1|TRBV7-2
TGTGCCAGCAGTTCACTAGCGGGGGGAATTGGGGAGCAGTTCTTC
CASSSLAGGIGEQFF
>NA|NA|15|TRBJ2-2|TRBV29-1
TGCAGCGTTTTCGGCGGGGGCCAAAGCACCGGGGAGCTGTTTTTT
CSVFGGGQSTGELFF
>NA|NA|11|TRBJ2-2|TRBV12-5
TGTGCTAGTGCAGGGGACGGGGAGCTGTTTTTT
CASAGDGELFF
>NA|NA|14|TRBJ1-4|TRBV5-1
TGCGCCAGCAGCTTGGGACAGCCTAATGAAAAACTGTTTTTT
CASSLGQPNEKLFF
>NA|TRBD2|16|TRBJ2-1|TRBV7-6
TGTGCCAGCAGCCTAAGACTAGCGGACTCCTACAATGAGCAGTTCTTC
CASSLRLADSYNEQFF
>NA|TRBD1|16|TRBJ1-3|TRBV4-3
TGCGCCAGCAGCCAAGAGACAGGGTCGGCTGGAAACACCATATATTTT
CASSQETGSAGNTIYF
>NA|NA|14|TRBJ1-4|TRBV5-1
TGCGCCAGCAGCTTGAACATTGATAATGAAAAACTGTTTTTT
CASSLNIDNEKLFF
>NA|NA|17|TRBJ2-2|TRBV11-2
TGTGCCAGCAGCTTCCCGACAGTCGCCAAGAACACCGGGGAGCTGTTTTTT
CASSFPTVAKNTGELFF
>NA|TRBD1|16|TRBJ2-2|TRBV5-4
TGTGCCAGCGGGGCCCCGGGACAGGTCAACACCGGGGAGCTGTTTTTT
CASGAPGQVNTGELFF
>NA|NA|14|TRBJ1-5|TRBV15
TGTGCCACCAGCCTGGATAGGGGTGGACAGCCCCAGCATTTT
CATSLDRGGQPQHF
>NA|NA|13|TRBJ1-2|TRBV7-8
TGTGCCAGCAGCTTAGGCAGGGGAGATGGCTACACCTTC
CASSLGRGDGYTF
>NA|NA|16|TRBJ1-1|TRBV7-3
TGTGCCAGCAGCTTCGTCCACAGGGAGCCTGACACTGAAGCTTTCTTT
CASSFVHREPDTEAFF
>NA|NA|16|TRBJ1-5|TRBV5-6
TGTGCCAGCAGCTTGTGGGGGGAATATAGCAATCAGCCCCAGCATTTT
CASSLWGEYSNQPQHF
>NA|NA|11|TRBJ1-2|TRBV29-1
TGCAGCGTTGGAACAGGCTATGGCTACACCTTC
CSVGTGYGYTF
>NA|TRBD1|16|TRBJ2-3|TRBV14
TGTGCCAGCAGGGGCAGACCAGGGGGAGTTGGAGATACGCAGTATTTT
CASRGRPGGVGDTQYF
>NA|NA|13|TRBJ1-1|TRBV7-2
TGTGCCAGCAGCCCTAGTATAGCCACTGAAGCTTTCTTT
CASSPSIATEAFF
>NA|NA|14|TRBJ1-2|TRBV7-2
TGTGCCAGCAGCACAACCCCCGGGGTCTATGGCTACACCTTC
CASSTTPGVYGYTF
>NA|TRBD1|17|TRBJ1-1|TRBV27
TGTGCCAGCAGCCCCCTGGGACAGGGGGGGATGAACACTGAAGCTTTCTTT
CASSPLGQGGMNTEAFF
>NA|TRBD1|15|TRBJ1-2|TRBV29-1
TGCAGCGTTGAGTACGCAGGGTCAGGGGGAGATGGCTACACCTTC
CSVEYAGSGGDGYTF
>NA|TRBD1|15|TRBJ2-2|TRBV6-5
TGTGCCAGCAGTTACTGGGGACAGGGCCACGGGGAGCTGTTTTTT
CASSYWGQGHGELFF
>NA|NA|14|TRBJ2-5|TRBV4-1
TGCGCCAGCAGCCAAGGCGACCGGGTTCAGACCCAGTACTTC
CASSQGDRVQTQYF
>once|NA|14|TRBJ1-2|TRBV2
TGTGCCAGCAGTCGGACCGACAGCTTGGATGGCTACACCTTC
CASSRTDSLDGYTF
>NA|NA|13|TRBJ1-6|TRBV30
TGTGCCTGGAGTACGGGGGATAATTCACCCCTCCACTTT
CAWSTGDNSPLHF
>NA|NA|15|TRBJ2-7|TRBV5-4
TGTGCCAGCAGCCGGGAACGGGGGAGCTCCTACGAGCAGTACTTC
CASSRERGSSYEQYF
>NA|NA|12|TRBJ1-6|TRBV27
TGTGCCAGCAGGGCCTTTAATTCACCCCTCCACTTT
CASRAFNSPLHF
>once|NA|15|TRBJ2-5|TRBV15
TGTGCCACCAGCAGGTTCACGCGGGCTCAAGAGACCCAGTACTTC
CATSRFTRAQETQYF
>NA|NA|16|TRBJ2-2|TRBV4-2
TGTGCCAGCAGCCAAGAGTCCGGTATTCGCACCGGGGAGCTGTTTTTT
CASSQESGIRTGELFF
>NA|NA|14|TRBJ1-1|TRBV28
TGTGCCAGCAGTTTGGGAGGAGACGGCACTGAAGCTTTCTTT
CASSLGGDGTEAFF
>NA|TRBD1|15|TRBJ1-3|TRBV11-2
TGTGCCAGCAGCTTAGGACAGGGGTACGGAAACACCATATATTTT
CASSLGQGYGNTIYF
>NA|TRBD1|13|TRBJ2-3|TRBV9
TGTGCCAGCAGCCCCCGGACAGGGGATACGCAGTATTTT
CASSPRTGDTQYF
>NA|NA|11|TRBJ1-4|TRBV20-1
TGCAGTGCTGGCACAGGGGAAAAACTGTTTTTT
CSAGTGEKLFF
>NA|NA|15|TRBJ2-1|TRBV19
TGTGCCAGTAGCACCGGGACACCTCCCGGGGATGAGCAGTTCTTC
CASSTGTPPGDEQFF
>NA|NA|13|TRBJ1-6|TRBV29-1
TGCAGCGCCTCAGACAGCCCGGGTTCACCCCTCCACTTT
CSASDSPGSPLHF
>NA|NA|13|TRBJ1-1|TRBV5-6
TGTGCCAGCAGCTTGTTGGGCCCCACTGAAGCTTTCTTT
CASSLLGPTEAFF
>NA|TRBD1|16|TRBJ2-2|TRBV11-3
TGTGCCAGCAGCCTCCGGGGACAGGGTAGGCCCGGGGAGCTGTTTTTT
CASSLRGQGRPGELFF
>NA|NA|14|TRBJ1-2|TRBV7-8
TGTGCCAGCAGCTTATCAGAAATCAACTATGGCTACACCTTC
CASSLSEINYGYTF
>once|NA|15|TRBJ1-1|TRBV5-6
TGTGCCAGCAGCTTGGTTGGCAGGGAAGGCACTGAAGCTTTCTTT
CASSLVGREGTEAFF
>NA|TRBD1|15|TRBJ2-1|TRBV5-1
TGCGCCATAGCCCTCCGGGACAGGGCTCTCCATGAGCAGTTCTTC
CAIALRDRALHEQFF
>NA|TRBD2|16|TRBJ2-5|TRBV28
TGTGCCAGCAGGCTACAAACTAGCGGCGGTAGGGAGACCCAGTACTTC
CASRLQTSGGRETQYF
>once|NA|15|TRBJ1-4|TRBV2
TGTGCCAGCATCCCTCTCCTGTGGGGGGAAGAAAAACTGTTTTTT
CASIPLLWGEEKLFF
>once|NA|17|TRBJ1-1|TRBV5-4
TGTGCCAGCAGCCTCGCAGGCCGGTTTGGGGCAAACACTGAAGCTTTCTTT
CASSLAGRFGANTEAFF
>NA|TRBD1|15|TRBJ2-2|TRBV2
TGTGCCAGCAGCCAGACAGGGGGCTTTACCGGGGAGCTGTTTTTT
CASSQTGGFTGELFF
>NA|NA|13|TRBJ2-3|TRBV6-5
TGTGCCAGCAAACATACTAGCAGTGATACGCAGTATTTT
CASKHTSSDTQYF
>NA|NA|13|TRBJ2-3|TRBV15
TGTGCCACCAGCAGAGGAGCCCAGGGTACGCAGTATTTT
CATSRGAQGTQYF